A single TCR beta chain is shown here with its context. The antigen is undetermined. The repertoire was sequenced with immunoSEQ multiplex PCR; TCRdb's copy has only in-frame clones and lacks some. This table has 100,000 to 150,000 clones, 89% appearing once. The V and J ends lost 5 bases and 3 bases, in that order; junction bases with no gene match: 2. The CDR3 spans 13 residues. Germline CDR1 reads SGHAT; CDR2 reads FQDESV (reference sequence). The source of the sample is a study of T cell responses to AZD1222 COVID-19 vaccine. Study-level findings and limits: In the spike-specific TCR repertoire, nearly half reportedly target unmutated variant regions. Repertoires in all cases were sampled only once the peak T cell response had passed. Baseline testing showed seropositivity in only six or seven AZD1222 recipients. The sample set comprised mostly white British donors with more females, and clonal diversity was possibly underestimated.

This receptor was taken from an adult in good health. This chain links TRBV11-1 with TRBJ1-1, with 8 bases fitting TRBD1. Source: peripheral blood, taken on day 0 of AZD1222 vaccination. The CDR3 DNA is TGTGCCAGCAGCACACAGGGGGACACTGAAGCTTTCTTT. Its translation: CASSTQGDTEAFF.